The rows below give T cell receptor beta chains drawn from one sample of a study of T and B cells in COVID-19 patients. Each CDR3 protein gets one entry after TCRdb re-called the multiplex PCR reads with MiXCR. This table holds 5,500 to 8,500 distinct CDR3 sequences, 25% to 35% found once. Sequences were obtained from blood. These TCRs come from a human donor with active COVID-19. Each CDR3 is given with its conserved first and last residue. The D gene is left open where the match is weak.

>TRBV5-4|TRBD2|TRBJ2-2
CASSSLAGGLGTGELFF
>TRBV7-9|NA|TRBJ1-1
CASSLEDGLNTEAFF
>TRBV18|NA|TRBJ1-5
CASSRGDQPQHF
>TRBV6-1|TRBD1|TRBJ2-5
CASSETGQGRTYF
>TRBV13|TRBD2|TRBJ2-1
CASSLDRGGPLEQFF
>TRBV19|NA|TRBJ1-1
CASKTEQESPEAFF
>TRBV7-9|NA|TRBJ2-5
CASSPRGDKRAQYF
>TRBV5-4|NA|TRBJ2-6
CASSSGVGAGANVLTF
>TRBV6-5|TRBD2|TRBJ2-3
CASSSRAGGTDTQYF
>TRBV12-3/TRBV12-4|TRBD2|TRBJ2-5
CASSKKPGRGGEETQYF